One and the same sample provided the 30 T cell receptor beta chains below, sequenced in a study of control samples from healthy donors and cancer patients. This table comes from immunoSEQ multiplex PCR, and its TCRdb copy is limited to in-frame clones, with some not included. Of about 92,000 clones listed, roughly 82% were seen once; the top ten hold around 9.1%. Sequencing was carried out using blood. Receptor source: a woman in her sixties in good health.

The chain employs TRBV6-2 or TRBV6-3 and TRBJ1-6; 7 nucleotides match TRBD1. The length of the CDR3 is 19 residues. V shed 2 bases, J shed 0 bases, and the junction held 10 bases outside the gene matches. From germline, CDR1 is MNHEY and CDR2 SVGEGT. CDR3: CASSYDMGQTSSYNSPLHF. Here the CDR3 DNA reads TGTGCCAGCAGTTACGATATGGGACAGACGAGCTCCTATAATTCACCCCTCCACTTT.

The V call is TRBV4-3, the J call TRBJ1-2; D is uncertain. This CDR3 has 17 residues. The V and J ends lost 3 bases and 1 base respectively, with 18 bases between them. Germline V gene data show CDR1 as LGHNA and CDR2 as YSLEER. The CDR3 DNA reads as TGCGCCAGCAGCCAGACGGGTGGACTGACCCTTAACTATGGCTACACCTTC. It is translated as CASSQTGGLTLNYGYTF.

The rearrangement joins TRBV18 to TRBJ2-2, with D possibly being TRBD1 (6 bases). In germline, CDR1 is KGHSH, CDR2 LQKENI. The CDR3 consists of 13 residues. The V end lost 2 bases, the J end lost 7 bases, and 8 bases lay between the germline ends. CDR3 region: CASSPTGYGELFF. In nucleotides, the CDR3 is TGTGCCAGCTCACCAACAGGGTACGGGGAGCTGTTTTTT.

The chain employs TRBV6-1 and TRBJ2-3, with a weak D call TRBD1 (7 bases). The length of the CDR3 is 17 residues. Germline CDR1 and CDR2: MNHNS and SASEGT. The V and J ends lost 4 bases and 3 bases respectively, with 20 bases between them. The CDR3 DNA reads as TGTGCCAGCAGTGTCCGACAGGGAGGTTCGCGGACAGATACGCAGTATTTT. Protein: CASSVRQGGSRTDTQYF.

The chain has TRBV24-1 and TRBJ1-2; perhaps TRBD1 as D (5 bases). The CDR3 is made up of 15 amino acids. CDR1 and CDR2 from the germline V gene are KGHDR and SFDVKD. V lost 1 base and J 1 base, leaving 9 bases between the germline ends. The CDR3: CATSDFRQGNYGYTF. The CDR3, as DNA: TGTGCCACCAGTGATTTTAGGCAGGGTAACTATGGCTACACCTTC.

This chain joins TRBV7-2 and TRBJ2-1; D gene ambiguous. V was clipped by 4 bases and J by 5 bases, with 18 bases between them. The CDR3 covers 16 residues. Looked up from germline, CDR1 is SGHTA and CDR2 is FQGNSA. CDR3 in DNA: TGTGCCAGCAGCTCCGGGCCCCCAACTTTGCACAATGAGCAGTTCTTC. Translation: CASSSGPPTLHNEQFF. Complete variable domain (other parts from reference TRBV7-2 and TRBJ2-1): GAGVSQSPSNKVTEKGKDVELRCDPISGHTALYWYRQSLGQGLEFLIYFQGNSAPDKSGLPSDRFSAERTGGSVSTLTIQRTQQEDSAVYLCASSSGPPTLHNEQFFGPGTRLTVL.

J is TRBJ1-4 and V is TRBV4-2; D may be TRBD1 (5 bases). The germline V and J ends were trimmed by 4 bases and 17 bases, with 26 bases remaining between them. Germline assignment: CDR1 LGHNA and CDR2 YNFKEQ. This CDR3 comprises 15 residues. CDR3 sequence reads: CASSPAEGSTLNLFF. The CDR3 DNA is TGTGCCAGCAGCCCCGCAGAGGGGTCAACGCTGAACCTATTTTTT.

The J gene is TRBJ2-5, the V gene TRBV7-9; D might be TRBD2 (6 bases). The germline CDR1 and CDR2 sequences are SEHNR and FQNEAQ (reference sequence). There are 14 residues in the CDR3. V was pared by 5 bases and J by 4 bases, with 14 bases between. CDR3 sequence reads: CASSAKGLGETQYF. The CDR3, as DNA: TGTGCCAGCAGCGCAAAGGGACTGGGAGAGACCCAGTACTTC.

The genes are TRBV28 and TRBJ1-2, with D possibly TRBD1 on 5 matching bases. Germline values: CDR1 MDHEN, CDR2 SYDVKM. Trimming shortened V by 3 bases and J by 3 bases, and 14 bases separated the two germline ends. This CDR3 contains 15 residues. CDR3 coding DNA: TGTGCCAGCAGTTTTGAGTGGGGCGCGGACTATGGCTACACCTTC. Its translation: CASSFEWGADYGYTF.

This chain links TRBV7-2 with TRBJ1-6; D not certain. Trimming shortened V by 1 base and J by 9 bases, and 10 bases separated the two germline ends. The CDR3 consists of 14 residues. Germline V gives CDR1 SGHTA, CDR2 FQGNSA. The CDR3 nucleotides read TGTGCCAGCAGCTTAGTCGGGGTTAGTTCACCCCTCCACTTT. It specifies CASSLVGVSSPLHF.

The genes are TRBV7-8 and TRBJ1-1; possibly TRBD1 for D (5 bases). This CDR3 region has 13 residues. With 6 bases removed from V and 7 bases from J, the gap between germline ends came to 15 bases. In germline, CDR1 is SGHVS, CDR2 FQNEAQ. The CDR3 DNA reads TGTGCCAGCAGACCAGGGCAGGGCTTTGAAGCTTTCTTT. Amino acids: CASRPGQGFEAFF. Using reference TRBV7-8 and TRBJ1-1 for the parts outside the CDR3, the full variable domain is GAGVSQSPRYKVAKRGQDVALRCDPISGHVSLFWYQQALGQGPEFLTYFQNEAQLDKSGLPSDRFFAERPEGSVSTLKIQRTQQEDSAVYLCASRPGQGFEAFFGQGTRLTVV.

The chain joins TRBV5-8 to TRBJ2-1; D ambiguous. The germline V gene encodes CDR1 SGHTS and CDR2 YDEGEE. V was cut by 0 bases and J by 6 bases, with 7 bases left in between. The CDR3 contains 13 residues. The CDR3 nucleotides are TGTGCCAGCAGCTTGGCCCGCGGCAATGAGCAGTTCTTC. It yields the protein CASSLARGNEQFF.

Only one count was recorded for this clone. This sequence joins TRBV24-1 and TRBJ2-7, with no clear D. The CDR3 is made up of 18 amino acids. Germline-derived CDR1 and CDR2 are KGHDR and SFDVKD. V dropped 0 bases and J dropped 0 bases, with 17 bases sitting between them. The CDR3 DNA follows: TGTGCCACCAGTGATTTGCGCGCGCTACAGTTCCCCTCCTACGAGCAGTACTTC. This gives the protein CATSDLRALQFPSYEQYF.

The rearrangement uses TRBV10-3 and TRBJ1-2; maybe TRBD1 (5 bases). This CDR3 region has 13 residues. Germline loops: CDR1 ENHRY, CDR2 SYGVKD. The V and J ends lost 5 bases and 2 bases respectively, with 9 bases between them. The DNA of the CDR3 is TGTGCCATCAGTCTTGACAGCAACTATGGCTACACCTTC. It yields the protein CAISLDSNYGYTF.

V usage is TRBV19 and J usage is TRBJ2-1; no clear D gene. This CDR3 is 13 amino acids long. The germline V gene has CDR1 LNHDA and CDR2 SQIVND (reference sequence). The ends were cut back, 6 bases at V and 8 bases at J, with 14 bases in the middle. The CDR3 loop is CASRVTMKDEQFF. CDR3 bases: TGTGCCAGTAGGGTAACAATGAAAGATGAGCAGTTCTTC.

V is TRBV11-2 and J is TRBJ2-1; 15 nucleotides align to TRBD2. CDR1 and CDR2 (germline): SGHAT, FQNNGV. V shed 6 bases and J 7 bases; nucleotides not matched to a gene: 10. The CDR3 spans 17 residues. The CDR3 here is CASRGLAGGPSTNEQFF. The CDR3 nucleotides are TGTGCCAGCAGGGGACTAGCGGGGGGCCCAAGTACGAATGAGCAGTTCTTC.

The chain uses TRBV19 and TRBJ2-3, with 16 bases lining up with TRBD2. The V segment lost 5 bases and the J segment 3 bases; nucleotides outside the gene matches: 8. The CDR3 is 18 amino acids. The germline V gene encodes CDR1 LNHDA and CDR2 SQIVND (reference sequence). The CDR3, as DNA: TGTGCCAGTAGTCCGGGACTAGCGGGAGGGAGGTCGACAGATACGCAGTATTTT. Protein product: CASSPGLAGGRSTDTQYF.

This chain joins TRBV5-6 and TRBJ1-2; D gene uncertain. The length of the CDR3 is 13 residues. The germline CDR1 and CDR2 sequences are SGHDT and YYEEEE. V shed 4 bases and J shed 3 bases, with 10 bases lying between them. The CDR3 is CASSPTVDYGYTF. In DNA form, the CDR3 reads TGTGCCAGCAGCCCGACGGTGGACTATGGCTACACCTTC.

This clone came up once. The CDR3 spells CASSMDSNYGYTF. In nucleotides, the CDR3 is TGTGCCAGCAGTATGGACAGTAACTATGGCTACACCTTC. The chain employs TRBV6-5 and TRBJ1-2; D may be TRBD1 (6 bases). CDR1 is MNHEY and CDR2 is SVGAGI in the germline V gene. This CDR3 has 13 amino acids. V lost 5 bases and J 1 base, leaving 8 bases between the germline ends.

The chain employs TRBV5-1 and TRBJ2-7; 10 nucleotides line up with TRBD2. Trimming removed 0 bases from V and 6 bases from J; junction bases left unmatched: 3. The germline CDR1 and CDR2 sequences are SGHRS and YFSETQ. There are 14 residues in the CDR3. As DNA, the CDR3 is TGCGCCAGCAGCTTGGCTAGCGGGAGCTTCGAGCAGTACTTC. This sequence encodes CASSLASGSFEQYF.

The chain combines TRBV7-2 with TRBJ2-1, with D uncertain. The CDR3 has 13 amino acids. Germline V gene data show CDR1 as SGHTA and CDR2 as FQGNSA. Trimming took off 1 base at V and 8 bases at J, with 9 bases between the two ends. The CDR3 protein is CASSLGRRDEQFF. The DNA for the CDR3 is TGTGCCAGCAGCTTAGGTCGGAGAGATGAGCAGTTCTTC.

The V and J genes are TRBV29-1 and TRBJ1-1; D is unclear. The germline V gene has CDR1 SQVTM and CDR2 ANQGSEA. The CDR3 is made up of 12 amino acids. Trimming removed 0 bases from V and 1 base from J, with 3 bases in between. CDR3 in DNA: TGCAGCGTTGAAGATCCGAACACTGAAGCTTTCTTT. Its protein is CSVEDPNTEAFF.

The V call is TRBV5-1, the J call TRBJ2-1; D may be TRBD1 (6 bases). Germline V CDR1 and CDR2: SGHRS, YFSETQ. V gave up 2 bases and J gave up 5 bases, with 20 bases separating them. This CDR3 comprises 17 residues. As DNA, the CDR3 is TGCGCCAGCAGCTTAGCCCCCACTGGTGCAGGGGACAATGAGCAGTTCTTC. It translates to CASSLAPTGAGDNEQFF.

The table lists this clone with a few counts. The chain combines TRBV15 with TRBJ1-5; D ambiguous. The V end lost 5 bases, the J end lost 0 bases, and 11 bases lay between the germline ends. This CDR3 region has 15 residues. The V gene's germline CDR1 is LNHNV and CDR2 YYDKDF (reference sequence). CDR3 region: CATSADGYSNQPQHF. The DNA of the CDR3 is TGTGCCACCAGCGCGGACGGTTATAGCAATCAGCCCCAGCATTTT.

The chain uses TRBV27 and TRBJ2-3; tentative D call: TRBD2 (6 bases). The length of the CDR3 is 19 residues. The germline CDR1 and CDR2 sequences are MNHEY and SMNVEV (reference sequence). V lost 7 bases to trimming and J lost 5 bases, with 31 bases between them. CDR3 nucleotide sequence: TGTGCCAGCACTCCTTGGCAGCACCTTGGGGGGAGAGGTGGAGATACGCAGTATTTT. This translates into CASTPWQHLGGRGGDTQYF.

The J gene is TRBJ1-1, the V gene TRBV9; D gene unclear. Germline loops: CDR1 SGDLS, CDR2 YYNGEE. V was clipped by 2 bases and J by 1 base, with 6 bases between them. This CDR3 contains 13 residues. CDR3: CASSVTRNTEAFF. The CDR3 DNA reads TGTGCCAGCAGCGTCACGAGGAACACTGAAGCTTTCTTT.

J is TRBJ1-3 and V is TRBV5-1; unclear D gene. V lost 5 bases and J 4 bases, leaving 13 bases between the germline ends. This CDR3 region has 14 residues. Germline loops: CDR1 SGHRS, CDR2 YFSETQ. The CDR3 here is CASSFEGSGNTIYF. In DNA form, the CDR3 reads TGCGCCAGCAGTTTCGAGGGTTCGGGAAACACCATATATTTT.

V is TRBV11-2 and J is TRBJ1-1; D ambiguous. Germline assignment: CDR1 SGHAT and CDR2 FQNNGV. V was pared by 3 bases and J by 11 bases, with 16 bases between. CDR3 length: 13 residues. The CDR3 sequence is CASSFNLRQFAFF. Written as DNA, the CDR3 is TGTGCCAGCAGCTTCAACCTGAGGCAATTCGCTTTCTTT.

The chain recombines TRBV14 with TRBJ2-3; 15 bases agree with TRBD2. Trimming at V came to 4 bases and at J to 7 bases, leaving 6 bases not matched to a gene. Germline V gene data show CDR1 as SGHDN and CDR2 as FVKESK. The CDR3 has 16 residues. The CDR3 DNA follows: TGTGCCAGCAGCCTGGGACTAGCGGGAGGCCCGTATACGCAGTATTTT. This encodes CASSLGLAGGPYTQYF.

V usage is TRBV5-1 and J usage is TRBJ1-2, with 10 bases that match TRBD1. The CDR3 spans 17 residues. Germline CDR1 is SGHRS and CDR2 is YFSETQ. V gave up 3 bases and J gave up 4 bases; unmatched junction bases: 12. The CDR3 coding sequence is TGCGCCAGCAGCTACTCTTTAGGGGGGACAGGGGCCTATGGCTACACCTTC. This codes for CASSYSLGGTGAYGYTF.